This TCR beta chain was sequenced during a study of spatial heterogeneity in lung cancer. This clonotype was counted ten times or more. Described time point: sample taken at primary tumor resection. The study sequenced unsorted whole RNA from tumor, nontumor lung or frozen PBMC. Donation came from approximately 69 patients with untreated early-stage non-small cell lung cancer. Every TCR cDNA molecule bore its own unique molecular identifier. TCRdb processed the 5' RACE reads anew with MiXCR; each CDR3 protein has one entry. The sample comprises 20,000 to 25,000 distinct CDR3 sequences, about 4.3% of which are singletons, and under 45% rests with the top ten. CDR1 and CDR2 (germline): PRHDT, FYEKMQ (reference sequence). CDR3 size: 15 residues. Trimming left V 5 bases short and J 4 bases short, with 18 bases between.

The receptor was derived from a male donor with early-stage non-small cell lung cancer. This sequence joins TRBV13 and TRBJ2-7; a weak D match, TRBD2 (5 bases). Sequences were derived from PBMCs, sampled at surgery. The CDR3 is CASSPSMGSRYEQYF. The DNA for the CDR3 is TGTGCCAGCAGCCCATCTATGGGGAGTCGATACGAGCAGTACTTC.